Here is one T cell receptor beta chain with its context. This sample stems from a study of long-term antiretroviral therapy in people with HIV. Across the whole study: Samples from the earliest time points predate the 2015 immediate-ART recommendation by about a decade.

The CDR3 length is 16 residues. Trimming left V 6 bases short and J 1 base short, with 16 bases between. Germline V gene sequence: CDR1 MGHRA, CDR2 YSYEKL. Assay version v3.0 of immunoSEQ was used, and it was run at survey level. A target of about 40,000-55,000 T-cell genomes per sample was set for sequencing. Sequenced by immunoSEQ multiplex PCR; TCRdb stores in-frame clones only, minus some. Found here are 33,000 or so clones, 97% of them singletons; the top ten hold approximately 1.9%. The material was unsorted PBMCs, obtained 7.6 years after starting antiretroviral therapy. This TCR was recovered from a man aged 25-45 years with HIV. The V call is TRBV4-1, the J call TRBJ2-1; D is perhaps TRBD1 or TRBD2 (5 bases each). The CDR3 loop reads CASRNDGGFSYNEQFF. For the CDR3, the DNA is TGCGCCAGCAGAAACGATGGGGGTTTTTCCTACAATGAGCAGTTCTTC.